A single T cell receptor (beta chain) is shown here with its context. Its specificity is unknown. In germline, CDR1 is ENHRY, CDR2 SYGVKD. V dropped 3 bases and J dropped 6; count of bases not matched to a gene: 14. This CDR3 contains 18 residues. This sample is part of a study of human T cells and chemical hapten exposure. Study summary: Small pooled library volume differences mainly caused per-sample TCR yield variation.

The library put unique molecular identifiers onto individual cDNA molecules. Original processing methods: Samples held a median of roughly 100,000 TCRs, range about 23,224–690,600. MiXCR, applied by TCRdb to the 5' RACE reads, yields one record per CDR3 protein. None of the V and J calls come from the authors' own analysis; TCRdb made them. This table has roughly 120,000 distinct CDR3 sequences, roughly 18% appearing once. Study conclusions and caveats: TCRs exceeding a frequency of 1 in 1000 stayed unchanged under DPC sensitization.

Unfractionated whole blood yielded the extracted total RNA. The sequence came from a human donor in good health. This chain connects TRBV10-3 to TRBJ2-1; the match to TRBD2 covers 10 bases. In DNA form, the CDR3 reads TGTGCCATCAGTGACCCTCTAGCGGGAGTAATAGTTGTCAATGAGCAGTTCTTC. Translation: CAISDPLAGVIVVNEQFF.